This T cell receptor beta chain was recorded in a study of type 1 and type 2 diabetes patients. On the study more broadly: From PBMCs, CD4+ and CD8+ T cells were isolated by magnetic microbeads.

This clonotype was observed a few times. Genomic DNA was the PCR template. A primer set of 30 forward and 13 reverse primers amplified the CDR3. One entry per CDR3 protein, called by TCRdb with MiXCR from the multiplex PCR reads. Here the sample spans some 250,000 distinct CDR3 sequences, 40% to 50% being singletons. Around 10 milliliters of peripheral blood were drawn from each donor. V dropped 7 bases and J dropped 6; count of bases not matched to a gene: 13. Germline V CDR1 and CDR2: LNHDA, SQIVND (reference sequence). This CDR3 spans 15 amino acids. The sequenced material came from peripheral blood mononuclear cells (PBMCs). The sequence was obtained from a man younger than 30 with type 2 diabetes. The chain links TRBV19 to TRBJ1-2; 8 bases are shared with TRBD1. CDR3 in amino acids: CASTNPGQGGHGYTF. DNA of the CDR3: TGTGCCAGTACCAACCCCGGACAGGGAGGACATGGCTACACCTTC.